This T cell receptor beta chain originates from a study of T cell responses to AZD1222 COVID-19 vaccine. Whole-study results and caveats: Donors in the cohort were predominantly white British and more often female, and clonal diversity was possibly underestimated.

V shed 3 bases and J 2 bases; nucleotides not matched to a gene: 5. CDR3 size: 15 residues. The V gene's germline CDR1 is KGHSH and CDR2 LQKENI. Only in-frame clones appear in the TCRdb table, and some are missing; sequencing was by immunoSEQ multiplex PCR. Among 130,000 or so clones listed, about 89% were seen once. This clone was recorded a few times. Antigen specificity is unknown. The rearrangement uses TRBV18 and TRBJ2-5; 8 bases align to TRBD1. This receptor was obtained from an adult who received the MenACWY meningococcal vaccine as a control. The material was peripheral blood, obtained 28 days after the second dose of the MenACWY control vaccine. As DNA, the CDR3 is TGTGCCAGCTCACCCATGGGACAGGTGCAAGAGACCCAGTACTTC. It encodes CASSPMGQVQETQYF.